This passage covers 23 T cell receptor beta chains from one sample sequenced in a study of vaccination effects on CD4 cells after COVID-19. Assay: immunoSEQ multiplex PCR; the TCRdb copy retains only in-frame clones and omits some. The sample consists of over 65,000 clones, approximately 80% of them appearing once. The authors isolated CD4+ T cells after around nine days of culture. For these receptors, no antigen is known. The starting material was CD4+ T cells from PBMCs cultured without peptide, obtained before COVID-19 vaccination. The receptors stem from a human donor who received a COVID-19 vaccine.

The chain joins TRBV29-1 to TRBJ1-5, with TRBD1 as a possible D gene (6 bases). This CDR3 is built from 14 residues. Germline CDR1 is SQVTM and CDR2 is ANQGSEA. V was clipped by 4 bases and J by 5 bases, with 15 bases between them. CDR3 amino acids: CSVGVRGLDQPQHF. The CDR3 DNA is TGCAGCGTTGGGGTCAGGGGCCTTGATCAGCCCCAGCATTTT.

The J gene is TRBJ1-6, the V gene TRBV7-9, with TRBD1 matching over 7 bases. V lost 3 bases, J lost 9 bases, and 5 bases stayed unmatched. Germline loops: CDR1 SEHNR, CDR2 FQNEAQ (reference sequence). The CDR3 length is 14 residues. CDR3 in DNA: TGTGCCAGCAGCTTGGGACAGTTGGGTTCACCCCTCCACTTT. Protein product: CASSLGQLGSPLHF.

The rearrangement uses TRBV4-1 and TRBJ1-5; 10 positions match TRBD1. Per the germline V gene, CDR1 is MGHRA and CDR2 is YSYEKL. The CDR3 extends over 20 amino acids. Germline trimming cut 0 bases from V and 1 base from J; bases unmatched to any gene: 12. The CDR3 sequence is CASSQDRQGQGPRSNQPQHF. For the CDR3, the DNA is TGCGCCAGCAGCCAAGACCGCCAGGGACAGGGGCCGCGGAGCAATCAGCCCCAGCATTTT.

The CDR3 sequence is CASSSDGETQYF. CDR3 in DNA: TGTGCCAGCAGCTCAGACGGGGAGACCCAGTACTTC. This chain links TRBV11-2 with TRBJ2-5; D gene ambiguous. CDR1 and CDR2 (germline): SGHAT, FQNNGV. The CDR3 sequence is 12 residues long. With 4 bases removed from V and 5 bases from J, the gap between germline ends came to 8 bases.

V usage is TRBV5-1 and J usage is TRBJ2-2; D uncertain. V dropped 0 bases and J dropped 2 bases, with 11 bases sitting between them. The germline V gene has CDR1 SGHRS and CDR2 YFSETQ. CDR3 length: 16 amino acids. CDR3 in amino acids: CASSLAAWGNTGELFF. In DNA, the CDR3 is TGCGCCAGCAGCTTGGCCGCTTGGGGAAACACCGGGGAGCTGTTTTTT.

This clone was seen once. V and J are TRBV3-1 (or the pseudogene TRBV3-2) and TRBJ2-5, with 12 bases identical to TRBD2. Germline trimming cut 3 bases from V and 9 bases from J; bases unmatched to any gene: 14. Germline V CDR1 and CDR2: LGHDT, YNNKEL (reference sequence). This CDR3 comprises 17 residues. The CDR3 DNA follows: TGTGCCAGCAGCCAGGTCCCGGGACTAGCGGGCGGAGCGGCCCAGTACTTC. Its protein is CASSQVPGLAGGAAQYF.

The V call is TRBV28, the J call TRBJ1-2; tentative D call: TRBD1 (5 bases). Germline V gene data show CDR1 as MDHEN and CDR2 as SYDVKM. V was cut by 6 bases and J by 2 bases, with 16 bases left in between. CDR3 length: 15 amino acids. CDR3 nucleotide sequence: TGTGCCAGCAGGCCGGAGGGGCGCCCGAACTATGGCTACACCTTC. It yields the protein CASRPEGRPNYGYTF.

The chain has TRBV6-5 and TRBJ2-5; TRBD2 matches 12 bases. V gave up 4 bases and J gave up 4 bases; unmatched junction bases: 7. This CDR3 is built from 16 residues. Germline V lookup: CDR1 MNHEY, CDR2 SVGAGI. CDR3 loop: CASSSSGLAGPETQYF. The CDR3 DNA reads TGTGCCAGCAGTTCCTCGGGACTAGCGGGCCCAGAGACCCAGTACTTC.

The rearrangement uses TRBV11-2 and TRBJ1-1, with D possibly being TRBD1 (6 bases). Germline V CDR1 and CDR2: SGHAT, FQNNGV. This CDR3 region has 17 residues. Trimming pared 4 bases from V and 2 bases from J, leaving 20 bases between. The CDR3 DNA is TGTGCCAGCAGCTCGCGTTGGACAGACTCTGGAAACACTGAAGCTTTCTTT. Encoded protein: CASSSRWTDSGNTEAFF.

In DNA form, the CDR3 reads TGTGCCAGCAGTGAGCGGGTTATGAACACTGAAGCTTTCTTT. Amino acid sequence: CASSERVMNTEAFF. The chain has TRBV2 and TRBJ1-1; D not resolved. The V and J ends lost 3 bases and 0 bases respectively, with 8 bases between them. Germline V gives CDR1 SNHLY, CDR2 FYNNEI. The CDR3 length is 14 residues.

This sequence joins TRBV7-2 and TRBJ1-5, with D possibly being TRBD1 (5 bases). Between the trimmed V and J ends, which lost 0 bases and 0 bases, there was a span of 9 bases. CDR3 length: 16 amino acids. In germline, CDR1 is SGHTA, CDR2 FQGNSA. In nucleotides, the CDR3 is TGTGCCAGCAGCTTAGCATGGGGCCGTAGCAATCAGCCCCAGCATTTT. It yields the protein CASSLAWGRSNQPQHF. Complete variable domain (other parts from reference TRBV7-2 and TRBJ1-5): GAGVSQSPSNKVTEKGKDVELRCDPISGHTALYWYRQSLGQGLEFLIYFQGNSAPDKSGLPSDRFSAERTGGSVSTLTIQRTQQEDSAVYLCASSLAWGRSNQPQHFGDGTRLSIL.

The chain joins TRBV5-1 to TRBJ2-7; D remains ambiguous. The germline CDR1 and CDR2 sequences are SGHRS and YFSETQ. This CDR3 contains 14 residues. Trimming took off 0 bases at V and 0 bases at J, with 7 bases between the two ends. In DNA form, the CDR3 reads TGCGCCAGCAGCTTGGCGTTCGGCTCCTACGAGCAGTACGTC. As protein: CASSLAFGSYEQYV.

This chain links TRBV14 with TRBJ2-5, with D unresolved. CDR1 is SGHDN and CDR2 is FVKESK in the germline V gene. V lost 0 bases and J lost 4, with 12 bases in between. This CDR3 contains 15 residues. CDR3 sequence reads: CASSQDMSIGETQYF. CDR3 nucleotides: TGTGCCAGCAGCCAAGATATGTCTATCGGAGAGACCCAGTACTTC. Full variable domain (missing parts from reference TRBV14 and TRBJ2-5): EAGVTQFPSHSVIEKGQTVTLRCDPISGHDNLYWYRRVMGKEIKFLLHFVKESKQDESGMPNNRFLAERTGGTYSTLKVQPAELEDSGVYFCASSQDMSIGETQYFGPGTRLLVL.

The V call is TRBV19, the J call TRBJ1-5; 8 positions match TRBD1. Germline V gene sequence: CDR1 LNHDA, CDR2 SQIVND (reference sequence). The CDR3 extends over 16 amino acids. The trim removed 3 bases at V and 2 bases at J, leaving 6 bases unmatched. The CDR3 DNA reads TGTGCCAGTAGTATCCAGACAGGGGCGGGCAATCAGCCCCAGCATTTT. Amino acid sequence: CASSIQTGAGNQPQHF. Filled out from reference TRBV19 and TRBJ1-5, the complete variable domain reads DGGITQSPKYLFRKEGQNVTLSCEQNLNHDAMYWYRQDPGQGLRLIYYSQIVNDFQKGDIAEGYSVSREKKESFPLTVTSAQKNPTAFYLCASSIQTGAGNQPQHFGDGTRLSIL.

The chain employs TRBV7-3 and TRBJ2-3, with 14 bases aligning to TRBD2. The CDR3 consists of 17 residues. Germline V gene sequence: CDR1 SGHTA, CDR2 FQGTGA. V trimming: 5 bases; J trimming: 7 bases; junction bases outside the gene matches: 11. The CDR3 nucleotides read TGTGCCAGCAGCGCAGGACTAGCGGGGGGAATGGTAAATACGCAGTATTTT. Its protein product is CASSAGLAGGMVNTQYF.

This clone appeared a few times. The rearrangement uses TRBV27 and TRBJ1-1; D gene uncertain. Germline CDR1 MNHEY, CDR2 SMNVEV (reference sequence). V was cut by 3 bases and J by 1 base, with 6 bases left in between. The CDR3 length is 13 residues. The CDR3 coding sequence is TGTGCCAGCAGTTTCAGAGAGAACACTGAAGCTTTCTTT. Protein: CASSFRENTEAFF.

This sequence joins TRBV10-3 and TRBJ1-1; D is possibly TRBD1 (6 bases). Between the trimmed V and J ends, which lost 6 bases and 3 bases, there was a span of 14 bases. The CDR3 totals 14 residues. The V gene's germline CDR1 is ENHRY and CDR2 SYGVKD. The CDR3 protein is CAIRRTVGDTEAFF. The CDR3, as DNA: TGTGCCATCAGACGGACAGTCGGGGACACTGAAGCTTTCTTT.

The chain couples TRBV18 to TRBJ1-1, with TRBD1 matching over 7 bases. Germline lookup yields CDR1 KGHSH and CDR2 LQKENI. V was clipped by 1 base and J by 12 bases; unmatched bases: 8. This CDR3 has 13 amino acids. The CDR3 reads CASSPLVQGETFF. The CDR3 DNA reads as TGTGCCAGCTCACCACTCGTCCAGGGGGAAACTTTCTTT. Based on the CDR3 plus reference TRBV18 and TRBJ1-1, the full variable domain is NAGVMQNPRHLVRRRGQEARLRCSPMKGHSHVYWYRQLPEEGLKFMVYLQKENIIDESGMPKERFSAEFPKEGPSILRIQQVVRGDSAAYFCASSPLVQGETFFGQGTRLTVV.

The chain links TRBV7-2 to TRBJ2-3, with D unclear. V shed 5 bases and J shed 0 bases, with 9 bases lying between them. CDR1 and CDR2 (germline): SGHTA, FQGNSA. This CDR3 has 14 amino acids. CDR3 amino acids: CASSRYFSTDTQYF. CDR3 DNA sequence: TGTGCCAGCAGCCGCTATTTTAGCACAGATACGCAGTATTTT.

V and J are TRBV7-8 and TRBJ1-2, with TRBD1 matching over 9 bases. Germline CDR1 is SGHVS and CDR2 is FQNEAQ. CDR3 size: 20 residues. The V segment lost 1 base and the J segment 7 bases; nucleotides outside the gene matches: 22. CDR3 nucleotides: TGTGCCAGCAGCTTAGAGGTGGGGGACAGGGTTTTCGCCTCAGGTGGTGGCTACACCTTC. Its protein product is CASSLEVGDRVFASGGGYTF.

V usage is TRBV6-6 and J usage is TRBJ1-4, with 8 bases identical to TRBD1. The junction had 9 bases not matched to a gene; V was cut back by 5 bases and J by 4 bases. CDR3 length: 16 amino acids. Germline V CDR1 and CDR2: MNHNY, SVGAGI (reference sequence). The CDR3 is CASSRGKQGDNEKLFF. CDR3 DNA sequence: TGTGCCAGCAGTAGAGGGAAACAGGGGGATAATGAAAAACTGTTTTTT.

This clone was recorded once. The chain uses TRBV29-1 and TRBJ1-2, with 9 bases that match TRBD1. This CDR3 region has 15 residues. The trim removed 3 bases at V and 4 bases at J, leaving 9 bases unmatched. Germline CDR1 and CDR2: SQVTM and ANQGSEA. As DNA, the CDR3 is TGCAGCGTTGACGACGCCCCGGACAGGGGCTATGGCTACACCTTC. Translation gives CSVDDAPDRGYGYTF.

This chain uses TRBV4-1 with TRBJ1-4; D remains ambiguous. V was trimmed by 1 base and J by 11 bases, leaving 17 bases between them. Per the germline V gene, CDR1 is MGHRA and CDR2 is YSYEKL. The CDR3 is made up of 15 amino acids. The DNA for the CDR3 is TGCGCCAGCAGCCAAGTCGGACTCTACTCTGGGAAACTGTTTTTT. It encodes CASSQVGLYSGKLFF.